These 15 T cell receptor beta chains originate from one sample sequenced in a study of CD4 T cells in relation to SARS-CoV-2 and coronaviruses. Measured with immunoSEQ multiplex PCR; TCRdb has only the in-frame clones, and not every one. The sample records about 37,000 clones, 80% to 90% being singletons. The sample was memory CD4+ T cells from PBMCs. These TCRs come from an adult with COVID-19.

The CDR3 sequence: CASSSTSGRIGDTQYF. The CDR3 DNA sequence: TGTGCCAGCAGCTCTACTAGCGGGAGGATCGGAGATACGCAGTATTTT. The chain employs TRBV7-3 and TRBJ2-3; TRBD2 agrees at 12 bases. Germline assignment: CDR1 SGHTA and CDR2 FQGTGA. This CDR3 is built from 16 residues. Unmatched junction bases numbered 7, after V lost 4 bases and J lost 5 bases.

The chain combines TRBV7-8 with TRBJ2-7; weak D call: TRBD1 (5 bases). Germline V lookup: CDR1 SGHVS, CDR2 FQNEAQ. Trimming shortened V by 0 bases and J by 4 bases, and 7 bases separated the two germline ends. This CDR3 contains 13 residues. The CDR3 here is CASSLARDYEQYF. Here the CDR3 DNA reads TGTGCCAGCAGCTTAGCCAGGGATTACGAGCAGTACTTC.

This clone was seen a handful of times. The chain carries TRBV19 and TRBJ1-6; 10 nucleotides match TRBD1. V gave up 7 bases and J gave up 10 bases; unmatched junction bases: 7. Germline CDR1 LNHDA, CDR2 SQIVND (reference sequence). The length of the CDR3 is 14 residues. This CDR3 is CASTPDRGLSPLHF. The CDR3 DNA is TGTGCCAGTACCCCGGACAGGGGGTTGTCACCCCTCCACTTT.

The chain carries TRBV18 and TRBJ1-2; 7 bases fit TRBD1. Germline V gene lookup returns CDR1 KGHSH and CDR2 LQKENI. CDR3 size: 15 residues. V dropped 3 bases and J dropped 3; count of bases not matched to a gene: 7. DNA of the CDR3: TGTGCCAGCTCACCTTCAGGGGGGGTTGACTATGGCTACACCTTC. This gives the protein CASSPSGGVDYGYTF.

The genes are TRBV12-3 or TRBV12-4 and TRBJ1-1, with 7 bases lining up with TRBD1. The CDR3 has 12 amino acids. V was pared by 3 bases and J by 9 bases, with 4 bases of the junction left unmatched. The CDR3 DNA follows: TGTGCCAGCAGTTTCAACAGGGGACAAGCTTTCTTT. Its protein product is CASSFNRGQAFF.

The chain uses TRBV19 and TRBJ1-1, with D hard to call. The CDR3 has 11 residues. CDR1 is LNHDA, CDR2 SQIVND, per germline (reference sequence). V lost 4 bases and J 3 bases, leaving 3 bases between the germline ends. The CDR3 reads CASSTDTEAFF. The CDR3 bases are TGTGCCAGTAGTACGGACACTGAAGCTTTCTTT.

With regard to this clone: Distinct nucleotide sequences in the sample also encode this CDR3. The chain carries TRBV5-1 and TRBJ2-3, with D tentatively TRBD2 (6 bases). V was shortened by 0 bases and J by 3 bases, with 11 bases between the two germline ends. The CDR3 is 15 residues long. The germline CDR1 and CDR2 sequences are SGHRS and YFSETQ. This CDR3 reads CASSLEGLTTDTQYF. CDR3 DNA: TGCGCCAGCAGCTTGGAGGGACTTACAACAGATACGCAGTATTTT.

This clone was found once. The chain employs TRBV6-2 or TRBV6-3 and TRBJ1-5, with no clear D. CDR3 length: 15 residues. The V gene lost 2 bases and the J gene lost 2 bases, with 10 bases spanning the gap. Germline CDR1 reads MNHEY; CDR2 reads SVGEGT. CDR3 residues: CASSYAGVGNQPQHF. For the CDR3, the DNA is TGTGCCAGCAGTTACGCCGGGGTAGGCAATCAGCCCCAGCATTTT.

This rearrangement joins TRBV4-1 to TRBJ2-1, with D maybe TRBD1 (6 bases). The CDR3 contains 12 residues. Germline CDR1 reads MGHRA; CDR2 reads YSYEKL. The V gene lost 5 bases and the J gene lost 8 bases, with 10 bases spanning the gap. CDR3 loop: CASSYYRDEQFF. CDR3 coding DNA: TGCGCCAGCAGCTATTACAGGGATGAGCAGTTCTTC.

The rearrangement links TRBV7-2 to TRBJ2-5; possible D gene TRBD1, 6 bases. Germline CDR1 reads SGHTA; CDR2 reads FQGNSA. The CDR3 runs 13 residues. The V and J ends lost 6 bases and 5 bases respectively, with 13 bases between them. The CDR3 bases are TGTGCCAGCAGTCGAACAGGGTTGGAGACCCAGTACTTC. Translation gives CASSRTGLETQYF.

V gene TRBV6-6 combines with J gene TRBJ1-5; D uncertain. Trimming shortened V by 6 bases and J by 0 bases, and 6 bases separated the two germline ends. CDR1 MNHNY and CDR2 SVGAGI come from the germline V gene (reference sequence). This CDR3 region has 13 residues. This chain's CDR3 is CASRLDSNQPQHF. The CDR3 bases are TGTGCCAGCAGGTTAGATAGCAATCAGCCCCAGCATTTT.

V usage is TRBV4-3 and J usage is TRBJ1-4; D is ambiguous. Trimming cost V 3 bases and J 13 bases, with 12 bases left between them. The CDR3 covers 12 residues. The germline gives CDR1 LGHNA, CDR2 YSLEER. The CDR3 DNA sequence: TGCGCCAGCAGCCAGGTGCGGTGGAGACTGTTTTTT. It translates to CASSQVRWRLFF.

The chain recombines TRBV27 with TRBJ2-3, with 8 bases matching TRBD2. CDR1 MNHEY and CDR2 SMNVEV come from the germline V gene (reference sequence). The CDR3 sequence is 13 residues long. V lost 5 bases to trimming and J lost 4 bases; unmatched junction nucleotides: 2. Written as DNA, the CDR3 is TGTGCCAGCAGTGAGCGGGAGCCAGATACGCAGTATTTT. Translating it yields CASSEREPDTQYF.

The rearrangement links TRBV2 to TRBJ1-3; TRBD1 aligns across 7 bases. Germline V gene data show CDR1 as SNHLY and CDR2 as FYNNEI. This CDR3 region has 16 residues. Trimming at V came to 6 bases and at J to 0 bases, leaving 8 bases not matched to a gene. CDR3: CASRTGTVLSGNTIYF. CDR3 coding DNA: TGTGCCAGCAGGACCGGGACAGTTCTCTCTGGAAACACCATATATTTT.

The genes are TRBV29-1 and TRBJ1-4, with a weak D call TRBD1 (5 bases). Germline CDR1 reads SQVTM; CDR2 reads ANQGSEA. The germline V and J ends were trimmed by 0 bases and 3 bases, with 11 bases remaining between them. This CDR3 contains 15 residues. CDR3 sequence reads: CSVEDWGSPNEKLFF. The DNA of the CDR3 is TGCAGCGTTGAAGATTGGGGGTCCCCTAATGAAAAACTGTTTTTT.